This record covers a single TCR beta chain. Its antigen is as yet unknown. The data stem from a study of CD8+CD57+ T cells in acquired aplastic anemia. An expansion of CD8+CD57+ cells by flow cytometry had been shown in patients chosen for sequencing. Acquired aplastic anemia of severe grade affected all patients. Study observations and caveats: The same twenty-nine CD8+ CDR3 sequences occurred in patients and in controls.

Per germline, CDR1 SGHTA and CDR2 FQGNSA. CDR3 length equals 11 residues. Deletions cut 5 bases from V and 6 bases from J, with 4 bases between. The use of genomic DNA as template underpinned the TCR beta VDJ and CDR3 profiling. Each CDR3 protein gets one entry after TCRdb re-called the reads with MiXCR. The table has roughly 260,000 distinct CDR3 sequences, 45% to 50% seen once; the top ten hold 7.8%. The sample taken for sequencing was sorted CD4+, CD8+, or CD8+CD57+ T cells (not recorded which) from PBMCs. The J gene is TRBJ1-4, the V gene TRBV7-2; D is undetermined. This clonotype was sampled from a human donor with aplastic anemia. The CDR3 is CASSQDEKLFF. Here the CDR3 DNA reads TGTGCCAGCAGCCAGGATGAAAAACTGTTTTTT. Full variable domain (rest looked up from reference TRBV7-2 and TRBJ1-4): GAGVSQSPSNKVTEKGKDVELRCDPISGHTALYWYRQSLGQGLEFLIYFQGNSAPDKSGLPSDRFSAERTGGSVSTLTIQRTQQEDSAVYLCASSQDEKLFFGSGTQLSVL.